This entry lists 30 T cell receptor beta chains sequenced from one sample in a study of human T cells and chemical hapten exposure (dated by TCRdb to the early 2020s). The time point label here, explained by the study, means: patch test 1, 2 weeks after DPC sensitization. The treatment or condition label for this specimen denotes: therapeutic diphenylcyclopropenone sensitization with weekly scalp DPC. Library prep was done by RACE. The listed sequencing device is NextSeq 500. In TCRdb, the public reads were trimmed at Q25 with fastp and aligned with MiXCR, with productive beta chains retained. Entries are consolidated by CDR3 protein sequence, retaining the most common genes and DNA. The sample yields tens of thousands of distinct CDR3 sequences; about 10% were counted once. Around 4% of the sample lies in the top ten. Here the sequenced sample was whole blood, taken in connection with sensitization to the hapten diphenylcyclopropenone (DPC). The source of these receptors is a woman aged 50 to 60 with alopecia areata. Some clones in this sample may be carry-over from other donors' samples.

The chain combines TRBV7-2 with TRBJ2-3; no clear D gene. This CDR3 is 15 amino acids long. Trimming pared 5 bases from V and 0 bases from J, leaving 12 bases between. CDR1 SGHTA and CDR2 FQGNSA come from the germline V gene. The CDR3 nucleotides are TGTGCCAGCAGCGCCTGGCGTCGGAGCACAGATACGCAGTATTTT. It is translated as CASSAWRRSTDTQYF. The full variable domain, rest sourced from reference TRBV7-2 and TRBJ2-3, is GAGVSQSPSNKVTEKGKDVELRCDPISGHTALYWYRQSLGQGLEFLIYFQGNSAPDKSGLPSDRFSAERTGGSVSTLTIQRTQQEDSAVYLCASSAWRRSTDTQYFGPGTRLTVL.

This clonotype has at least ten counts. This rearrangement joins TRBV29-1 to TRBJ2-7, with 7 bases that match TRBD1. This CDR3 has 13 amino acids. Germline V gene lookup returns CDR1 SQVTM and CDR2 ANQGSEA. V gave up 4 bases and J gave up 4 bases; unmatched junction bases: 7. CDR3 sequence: CSVANRGGYEQYF. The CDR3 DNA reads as TGCAGCGTTGCTAACAGGGGCGGGTACGAGCAGTACTTC.

In nucleotides, the CDR3 is TGTGCCAGCAGCCCCAGGGCCGGCGGGGGTGGTGAAAAACTGTTTTTT. Translation: CASSPRAGGGGEKLFF. The chain carries TRBV7-2 and TRBJ1-4; TRBD1 is a possible D gene (5 bases). With 5 bases removed from V and 7 bases from J, the gap between germline ends came to 20 bases. The length of the CDR3 is 16 residues. Germline loops: CDR1 SGHTA, CDR2 FQGNSA.

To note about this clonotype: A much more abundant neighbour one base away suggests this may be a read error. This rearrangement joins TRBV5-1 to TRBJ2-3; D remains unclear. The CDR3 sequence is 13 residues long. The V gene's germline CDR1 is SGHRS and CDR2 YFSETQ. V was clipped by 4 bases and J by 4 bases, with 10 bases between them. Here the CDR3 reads CASSTITADTQYF. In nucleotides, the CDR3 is TGCGCCAGCAGCACGATCACAGCAGATACGCAGTATTTT.

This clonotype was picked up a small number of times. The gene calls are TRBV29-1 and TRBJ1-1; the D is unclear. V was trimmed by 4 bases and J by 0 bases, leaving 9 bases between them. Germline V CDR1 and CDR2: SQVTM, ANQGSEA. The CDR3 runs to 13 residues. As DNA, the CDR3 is TGCAGCGTTGGTCACAGCCTGAACACTGAAGCTTTCTTT. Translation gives CSVGHSLNTEAFF.

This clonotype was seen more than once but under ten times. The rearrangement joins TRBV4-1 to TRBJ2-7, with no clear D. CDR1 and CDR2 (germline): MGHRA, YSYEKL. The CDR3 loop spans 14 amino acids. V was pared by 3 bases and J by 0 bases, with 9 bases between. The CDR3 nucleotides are TGCGCCAGCAGCCACAGTTATAGCTCCTACGAGCAGTACTTC. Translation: CASSHSYSSYEQYF.

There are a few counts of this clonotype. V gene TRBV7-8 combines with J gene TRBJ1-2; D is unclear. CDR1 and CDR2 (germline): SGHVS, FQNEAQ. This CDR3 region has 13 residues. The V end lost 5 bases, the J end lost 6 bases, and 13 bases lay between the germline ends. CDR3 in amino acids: CASSQNGVDGYTF. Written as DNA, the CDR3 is TGTGCCAGCAGCCAAAACGGAGTGGATGGCTACACCTTC.

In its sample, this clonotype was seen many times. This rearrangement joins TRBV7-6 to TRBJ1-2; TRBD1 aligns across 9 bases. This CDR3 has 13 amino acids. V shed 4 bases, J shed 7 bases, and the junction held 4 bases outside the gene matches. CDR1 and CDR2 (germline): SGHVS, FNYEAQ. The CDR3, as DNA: TGTGCCAGCAGCTGGACAGGGGCTTCTGGCTACACCTTC. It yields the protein CASSWTGASGYTF. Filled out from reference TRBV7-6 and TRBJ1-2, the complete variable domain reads GAGVSQSPRYKVTKRGQDVALRCDPISGHVSLYWYRQALGQGPEFLTYFNYEAQQDKSGLPNDRFSAERPEGSISTLTIQRTEQRDSAMYRCASSWTGASGYTFGSGTRLTVV.

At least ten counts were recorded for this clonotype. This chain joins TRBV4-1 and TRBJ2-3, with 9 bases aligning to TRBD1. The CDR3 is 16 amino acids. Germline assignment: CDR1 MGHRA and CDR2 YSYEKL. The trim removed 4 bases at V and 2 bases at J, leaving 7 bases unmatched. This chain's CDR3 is CASSPRTGDYTDTQYF. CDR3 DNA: TGCGCCAGCAGCCCCAGGACAGGGGATTACACAGATACGCAGTATTTT.

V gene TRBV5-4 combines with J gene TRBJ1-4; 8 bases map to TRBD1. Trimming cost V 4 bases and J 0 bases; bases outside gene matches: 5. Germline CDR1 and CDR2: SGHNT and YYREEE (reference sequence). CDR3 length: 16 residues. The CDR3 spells CASSPGTGPTNEKLFF. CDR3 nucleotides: TGTGCCAGCAGCCCCGGGACAGGACCAACTAATGAAAAACTGTTTTTT.

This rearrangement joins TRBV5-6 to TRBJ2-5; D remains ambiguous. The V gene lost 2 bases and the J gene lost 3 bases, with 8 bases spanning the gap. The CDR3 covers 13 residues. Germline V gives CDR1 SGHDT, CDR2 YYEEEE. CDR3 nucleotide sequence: TGTGCCAGCAGCTTTGCCCCGGAAGAGACCCAGTACTTC. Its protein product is CASSFAPEETQYF. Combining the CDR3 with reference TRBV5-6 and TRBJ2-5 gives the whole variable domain DAGVTQSPTHLIKTRGQQVTLRCSPKSGHDTVSWYQQALGQGPQFIFQYYEEEERQRGNFPDRFSGHQFPNYSSELNVNALLLGDSALYLCASSFAPEETQYFGPGTRLLVL.

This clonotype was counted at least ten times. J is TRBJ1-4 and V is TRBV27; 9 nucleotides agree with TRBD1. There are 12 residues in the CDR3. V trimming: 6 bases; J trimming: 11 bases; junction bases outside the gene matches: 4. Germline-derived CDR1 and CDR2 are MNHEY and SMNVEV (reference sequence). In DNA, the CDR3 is TGTGCCAGCAGCCGAGGACAGGGGAAACTGTTTTTT. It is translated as CASSRGQGKLFF.

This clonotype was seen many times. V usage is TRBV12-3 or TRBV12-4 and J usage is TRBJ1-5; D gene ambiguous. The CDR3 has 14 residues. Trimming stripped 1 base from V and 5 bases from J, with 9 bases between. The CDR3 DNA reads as TGTGCCAGCAGTTTAGGGACTGCCCATCAGCCCCAGCATTTT. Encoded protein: CASSLGTAHQPQHF.

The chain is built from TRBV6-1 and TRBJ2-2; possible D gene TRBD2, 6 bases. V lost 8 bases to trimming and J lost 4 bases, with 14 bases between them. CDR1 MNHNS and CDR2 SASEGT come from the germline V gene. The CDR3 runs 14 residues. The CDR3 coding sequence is TGTGCCAGCGTTGGGACTCCTGCCACCGGGGAGCTGTTTTTT. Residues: CASVGTPATGELFF.

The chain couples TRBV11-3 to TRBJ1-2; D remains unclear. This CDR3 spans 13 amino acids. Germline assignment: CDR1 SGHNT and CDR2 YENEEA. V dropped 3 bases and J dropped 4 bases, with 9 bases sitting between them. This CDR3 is CASSFNDVYGYTF. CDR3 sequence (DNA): TGTGCCAGCAGCTTTAATGACGTCTATGGCTACACCTTC.

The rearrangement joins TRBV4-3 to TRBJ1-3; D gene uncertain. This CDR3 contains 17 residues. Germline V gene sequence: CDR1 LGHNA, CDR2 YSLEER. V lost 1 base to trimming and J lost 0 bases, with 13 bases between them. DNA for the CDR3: TGCGCCAGCAGCCAAGGGGTGGGGAAAACCTCTGGAAACACCATATATTTT. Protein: CASSQGVGKTSGNTIYF.

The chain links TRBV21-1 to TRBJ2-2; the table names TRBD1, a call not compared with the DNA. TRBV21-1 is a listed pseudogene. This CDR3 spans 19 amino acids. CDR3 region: CASSKGGQDRPANTGELFF. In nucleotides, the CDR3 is TGTGCCAGCAGCAAAGGGGGCCAAGACAGGCCCGCGAACACCGGGGAGCTGTTTTTT.

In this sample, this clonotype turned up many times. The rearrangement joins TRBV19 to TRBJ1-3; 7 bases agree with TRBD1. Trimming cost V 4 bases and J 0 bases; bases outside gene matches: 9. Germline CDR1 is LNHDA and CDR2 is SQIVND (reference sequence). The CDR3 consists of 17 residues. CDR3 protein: CASSRRDSSSSGNTIYF. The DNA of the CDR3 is TGTGCCAGTAGTAGACGGGACAGCTCGAGCTCTGGAAACACCATATATTTT.

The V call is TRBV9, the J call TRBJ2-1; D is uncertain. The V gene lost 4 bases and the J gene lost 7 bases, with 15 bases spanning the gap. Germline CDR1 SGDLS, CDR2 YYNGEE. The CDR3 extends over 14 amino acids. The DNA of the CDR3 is TGTGCCAGCAGCCCTCAATTAGGGATTAATGAGCAGTTCTTC. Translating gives CASSPQLGINEQFF.

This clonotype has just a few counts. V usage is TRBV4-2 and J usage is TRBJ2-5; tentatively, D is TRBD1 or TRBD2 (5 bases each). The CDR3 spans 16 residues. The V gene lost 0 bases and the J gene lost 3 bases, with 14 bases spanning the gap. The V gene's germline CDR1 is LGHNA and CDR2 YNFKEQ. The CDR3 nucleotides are TGTGCCAGCAGCCAAGAAAAGGGGACGGGAAAAGAGACCCAGTACTTC. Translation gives CASSQEKGTGKETQYF.

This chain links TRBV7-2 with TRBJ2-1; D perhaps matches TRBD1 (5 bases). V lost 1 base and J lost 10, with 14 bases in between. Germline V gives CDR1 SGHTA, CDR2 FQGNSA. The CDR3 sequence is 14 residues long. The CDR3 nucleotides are TGTGCCAGCAGCTTAGTTAGCCCCCCAGGGGAGCAGTTCTTC. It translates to CASSLVSPPGEQFF.

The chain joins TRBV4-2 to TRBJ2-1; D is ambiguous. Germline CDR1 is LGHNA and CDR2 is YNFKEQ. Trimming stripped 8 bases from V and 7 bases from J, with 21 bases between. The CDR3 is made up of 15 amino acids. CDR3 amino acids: CASRPSERSPNEQFF. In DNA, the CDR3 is TGTGCCAGCCGACCCTCGGAGCGAAGCCCTAATGAGCAGTTCTTC.

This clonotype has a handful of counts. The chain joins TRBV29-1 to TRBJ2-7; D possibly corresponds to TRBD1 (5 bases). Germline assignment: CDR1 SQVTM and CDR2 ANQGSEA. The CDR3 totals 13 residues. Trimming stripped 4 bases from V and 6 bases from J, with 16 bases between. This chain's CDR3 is CSVVGDSLGEQYF. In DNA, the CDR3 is TGCAGCGTTGTAGGCGACAGTCTCGGCGAGCAGTACTTC.

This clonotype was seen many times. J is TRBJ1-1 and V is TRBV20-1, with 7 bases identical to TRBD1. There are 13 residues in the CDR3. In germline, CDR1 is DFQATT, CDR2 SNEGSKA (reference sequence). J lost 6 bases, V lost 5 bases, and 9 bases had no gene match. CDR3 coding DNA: TGCAGTGCTCGGGACAGCTTGAAGTCTGAAGCTTTCTTT. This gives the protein CSARDSLKSEAFF.

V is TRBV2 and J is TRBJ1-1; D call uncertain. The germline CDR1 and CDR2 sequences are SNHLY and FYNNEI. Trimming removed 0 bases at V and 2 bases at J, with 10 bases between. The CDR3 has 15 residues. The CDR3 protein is CASSEALWGNTEAFF. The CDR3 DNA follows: TGTGCCAGCAGTGAAGCGCTTTGGGGAAACACTGAAGCTTTCTTT.

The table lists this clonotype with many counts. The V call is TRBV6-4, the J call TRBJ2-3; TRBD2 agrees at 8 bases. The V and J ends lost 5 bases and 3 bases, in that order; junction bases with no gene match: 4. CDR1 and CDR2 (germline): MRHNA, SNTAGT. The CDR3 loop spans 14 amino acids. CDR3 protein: CASSNGGGTDTQYF. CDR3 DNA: TGTGCCAGCAGTAACGGGGGGGGTACAGATACGCAGTATTTT.

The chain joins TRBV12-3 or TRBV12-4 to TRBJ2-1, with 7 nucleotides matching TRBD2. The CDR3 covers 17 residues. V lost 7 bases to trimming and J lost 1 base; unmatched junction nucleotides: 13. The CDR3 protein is CASKGEIRDYSYNEQFF. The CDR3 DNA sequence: TGTGCCAGCAAGGGAGAAATCCGGGACTATTCCTACAATGAGCAGTTCTTC.

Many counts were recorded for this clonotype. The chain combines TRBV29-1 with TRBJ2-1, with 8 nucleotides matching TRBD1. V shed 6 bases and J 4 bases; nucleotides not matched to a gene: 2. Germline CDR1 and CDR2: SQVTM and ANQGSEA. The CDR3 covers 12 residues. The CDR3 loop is CSVRTGYNEQFF. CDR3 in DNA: TGCAGCGTCCGGACAGGGTACAATGAGCAGTTCTTC.

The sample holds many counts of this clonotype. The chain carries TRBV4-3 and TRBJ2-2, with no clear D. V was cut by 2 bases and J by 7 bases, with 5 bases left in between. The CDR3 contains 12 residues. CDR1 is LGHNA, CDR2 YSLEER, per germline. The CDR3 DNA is TGCGCCAGCAGCCAAAATGGCGGGGAGCTGTTTTTT. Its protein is CASSQNGGELFF.

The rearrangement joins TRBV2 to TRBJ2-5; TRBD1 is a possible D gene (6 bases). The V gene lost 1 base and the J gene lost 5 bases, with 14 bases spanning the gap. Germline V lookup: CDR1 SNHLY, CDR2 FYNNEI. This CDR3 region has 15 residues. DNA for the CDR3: TGTGCCAGCAGTGAAGAGGGGTCAGGGGTGGAGACCCAGTACTTC. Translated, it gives CASSEEGSGVETQYF.